One sample yielded the 14 T cell receptor beta chains listed below, sequenced in a study of memory CD4+ T cells and cytomegalovirus serostatus. Single viable CD3+CD4+CD8-CD45RO+ cells were sorted as the memory CD4+ T cells. The data were produced by immunoSEQ multiplex PCR, yet TCRdb's version contains in-frame clones alone and is incomplete. The table includes approximately 44,000 clones, around 76% detected once. Sequencing was performed on memory CD4+ T cells from blood. The receptors stem from an adult in good health and CMV-seronegative.

The rearrangement uses TRBV6-5 and TRBJ2-7; tentative D call: TRBD1 (6 bases). The CDR3 covers 13 residues. V was cut by 0 bases and J by 7 bases, with 10 bases left in between. Germline CDR1 and CDR2: MNHEY and SVGAGI. CDR3: CASSYSTGGEQYF. The CDR3 bases are TGTGCCAGCAGTTACTCGACAGGCGGGGAGCAGTACTTC.

This clone was detected a few times. V gene TRBV12-5 combines with J gene TRBJ2-7; tentatively, D is TRBD2 (7 bases). The ends were cut back, 3 bases at V and 5 bases at J, with 11 bases in the middle. Germline V gene data show CDR1 as LGHNT and CDR2 as FRNRAP. This CDR3 has 13 residues. CDR3 coding DNA: TGTGCTAGTGGTTTCCGGGGGGCCCACGAGCAGTACTTC. It is translated as CASGFRGAHEQYF.

The sample holds one count of this clone. The chain combines TRBV25-1 with TRBJ1-2; no definite D call. From germline, CDR1 is MGHDK and CDR2 SYGVNS. The CDR3 has 13 residues. V lost 5 bases to trimming and J lost 4 bases, with 11 bases between them. This chain's CDR3 is CASSLTEGYGYTF. The CDR3 DNA reads TGTGCCAGCAGTTTGACGGAGGGCTATGGCTACACCTTC.

This clone has more than one count but fewer than ten. This chain links TRBV18 with TRBJ2-5, with 9 bases fitting TRBD1. The V gene's germline CDR1 is KGHSH and CDR2 LQKENI. The CDR3 extends over 14 amino acids. V lost 3 bases, J lost 4 bases, and 3 bases stayed unmatched. The DNA of the CDR3 is TGTGCCAGCTCACCTGGGACAGGGCTAGAGACCCAGTACTTC. Translating gives CASSPGTGLETQYF.

The genes are TRBV14 and TRBJ1-1; D not certain. The germline V and J ends were trimmed by 1 base and 5 bases, with 14 bases remaining between them. This CDR3 contains 15 residues. The germline gives CDR1 SGHDN, CDR2 FVKESK. For the CDR3, the DNA is TGTGCCAGCAGCCAAGGACTGCGAGCGCGGACTGAAGCTTTCTTT. Its protein product is CASSQGLRARTEAFF.

The genes are TRBV18 and TRBJ1-3; D not resolved. The CDR3 has 13 residues. V was shortened by 6 bases and J by 0 bases, with 6 bases between the two germline ends. CDR1 is KGHSH, CDR2 LQKENI, per germline. CDR3 sequence (DNA): TGTGCCAGCTCCCCCAACTCTGGAAACACCATATATTTT. Its translation: CASSPNSGNTIYF.

V usage is TRBV2 and J usage is TRBJ1-1, with TRBD1 matching 10 bases. Germline V gene data show CDR1 as SNHLY and CDR2 as FYNNEI. Unmatched junction bases numbered 4, after V lost 6 bases and J lost 0 bases. The CDR3 has 15 amino acids. The CDR3 sequence: CASRAGTGVNTEAFF. The DNA of the CDR3 is TGTGCCAGCAGAGCCGGGACAGGGGTGAACACTGAAGCTTTCTTT.

The J gene is TRBJ1-5, the V gene TRBV6-1; 9 bases fit TRBD1. V shed 4 bases and J 1 base; nucleotides not matched to a gene: 5. In germline, CDR1 is MNHNS, CDR2 SASEGT. The CDR3 spans 16 residues. The CDR3 loop reads CASSVQGARSNQPQHF. In DNA, the CDR3 is TGTGCCAGCAGTGTACAGGGGGCGCGAAGCAATCAGCCCCAGCATTTT.

This clone was detected only a few times. The chain recombines TRBV6-5 with TRBJ1-1, with TRBD1 matching over 7 bases. CDR3 length equals 13 residues. Germline loops: CDR1 MNHEY, CDR2 SVGAGI. DNA for the CDR3: TGTTCATGTTCGGGACAGTTGAACACTGAAGCTTTCTTT. Encoded protein: CSCSGQLNTEAFF.

Regarding this clone: The sample has other DNA sequences that encode this CDR3 too. The chain carries TRBV11-2 and TRBJ1-4; D is unclear. Trimming removed 2 bases at V and 6 bases at J, with 7 bases between. This CDR3 has 13 residues. In germline, CDR1 is SGHAT, CDR2 FQNNGV. For the CDR3, the DNA is TGTGCCAGCAGCTTATCCACCGATGAAAAACTGTTTTTT. Translated: CASSLSTDEKLFF.

The table lists this clone with a few counts. The rearrangement links TRBV7-9 to TRBJ2-1; 7 bases match TRBD1. Germline assignment: CDR1 SEHNR and CDR2 FQNEAQ (reference sequence). The V and J ends lost 5 bases and 6 bases, in that order; junction bases with no gene match: 10. This CDR3 is built from 15 residues. The CDR3 DNA reads TGTGCCAGCAGCCCTGCCGTGCGACAGGGCAATGAGCAGTTCTTC. It specifies CASSPAVRQGNEQFF.

The chain combines TRBV7-9 with TRBJ1-1, with D unresolved. This CDR3 spans 14 amino acids. Per the germline V gene, CDR1 is SEHNR and CDR2 is FQNEAQ (reference sequence). V lost 8 bases and J 2 bases, leaving 15 bases between the germline ends. The CDR3 bases are TGTGCCAGCGCTAAACTAGAGGGTAACACTGAAGCTTTCTTT. Amino acid sequence: CASAKLEGNTEAFF.

The count of this clone is one. The CDR3 DNA follows: TGTGCCAGCGCAGGGGAAAGAGGAGATCAGCCCCAGCATTTT. It yields the protein CASAGERGDQPQHF. The J gene is TRBJ1-5, the V gene TRBV6-1; D might be TRBD1 (6 bases). Germline CDR1 and CDR2: MNHNS and SASEGT. The ends were cut back, 8 bases at V and 5 bases at J, with 16 bases in the middle. The CDR3 contains 14 residues.

The CDR3 is CASSLSGGTEAFF. The CDR3 DNA reads TGTGCCAGCAGCCTGAGCGGAGGGACTGAAGCTTTCTTT. The V call is TRBV11-3, the J call TRBJ1-1; no firm D call. The CDR3 has 13 amino acids. The V end lost 5 bases, the J end lost 5 bases, and 12 bases lay between the germline ends. Looked up from germline, CDR1 is SGHNT and CDR2 is YENEEA.